This TCR beta chain originates from a study of T-cell reconstitution after alpha-beta-depleted transplantation in children. During its preparation, the TCRbeta library received unique molecular identifiers. Each CDR3 protein gets one entry after TCRdb re-called the PCR reads with MiXCR. The repertoire has some 840,000 distinct CDR3 sequences, roughly 15% of them found once; the top ten carry around 5%. The J segment lost 2 bases and the V segment lost 0 bases, leaving 5 bases of the junction unmatched. Germline V CDR1 and CDR2: SGDLS, YYNGEE. This CDR3 has 17 amino acids. Points from the study as a whole: About two months after transplant, alpha-beta T cells reportedly came from several hundred expanded graft clones. At the one-year point after transplant, T-cell counts and TCRbeta diversity were found to come mostly from T cells that had been newly produced. Day-60 TCRbeta diversity that was high in some patients was derived from surviving recipient T cells and thymic progenitors.

A note on this clonotype: Its antigen is not identified.

The source was PBMCs, mostly from graft donor cells, collected 360 days after TCRalphabeta/CD19-depleted stem cell transplant. This receptor was obtained from a male patient between 10 and 17 years old who had a stem cell transplant for acute lymphoblastic leukemia, so the T cells may come from the graft donor. The chain is built from TRBV9 and TRBJ2-1, with TRBD1 matching over 10 bases. The CDR3 loop reads CASSVEGTGDPYNEQFF. CDR3 nucleotides: TGTGCCAGCAGCGTAGAGGGGACAGGGGACCCCTACAATGAGCAGTTCTTC.